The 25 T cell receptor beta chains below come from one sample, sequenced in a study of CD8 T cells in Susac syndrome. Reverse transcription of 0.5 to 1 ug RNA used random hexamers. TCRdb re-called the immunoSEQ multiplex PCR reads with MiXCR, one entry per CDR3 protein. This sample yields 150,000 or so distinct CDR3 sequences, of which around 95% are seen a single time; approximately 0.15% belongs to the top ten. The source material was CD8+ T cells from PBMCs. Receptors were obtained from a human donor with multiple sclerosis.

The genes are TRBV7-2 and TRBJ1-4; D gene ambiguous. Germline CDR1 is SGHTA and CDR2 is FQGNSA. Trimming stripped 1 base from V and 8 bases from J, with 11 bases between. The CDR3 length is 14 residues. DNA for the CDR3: TGTGCCAGCAGCTTAGTTCCGGGCGGGGAAAAACTGTTTTTT. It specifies CASSLVPGGEKLFF.

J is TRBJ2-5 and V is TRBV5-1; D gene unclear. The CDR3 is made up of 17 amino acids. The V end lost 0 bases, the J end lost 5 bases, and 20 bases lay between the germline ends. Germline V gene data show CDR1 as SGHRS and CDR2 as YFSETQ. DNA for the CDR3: TGCGCCAGCAGCTTGGGAGTGGCCGCGTCTCCACGGGAGACCCAGTACTTC. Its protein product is CASSLGVAASPRETQYF.

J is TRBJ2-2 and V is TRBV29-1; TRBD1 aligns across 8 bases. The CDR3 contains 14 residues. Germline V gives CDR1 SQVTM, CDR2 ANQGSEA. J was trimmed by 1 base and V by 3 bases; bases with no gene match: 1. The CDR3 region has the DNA TGCAGCGTTGAGGACAGGGAGAACACCGGGGAGCTGTTTTTT. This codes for CSVEDRENTGELFF.

CDR3 DNA sequence: TGTGCCAGCTCACCACCAGCAGAGCCAGAGACCCAGTACTTC. Translation gives CASSPPAEPETQYF. The chain employs TRBV18 and TRBJ2-5; D not certain. V was trimmed by 0 bases and J by 4 bases, leaving 9 bases between them. The CDR3 loop spans 14 amino acids. Germline V gene lookup returns CDR1 KGHSH and CDR2 LQKENI.

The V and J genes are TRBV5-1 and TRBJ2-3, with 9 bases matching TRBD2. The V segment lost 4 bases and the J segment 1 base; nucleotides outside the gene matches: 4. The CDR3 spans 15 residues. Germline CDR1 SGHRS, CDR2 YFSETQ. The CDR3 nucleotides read TGCGCCAGCAGCCCTTGGACTAGCGGCACAGATACGCAGTATTTT. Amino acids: CASSPWTSGTDTQYF.

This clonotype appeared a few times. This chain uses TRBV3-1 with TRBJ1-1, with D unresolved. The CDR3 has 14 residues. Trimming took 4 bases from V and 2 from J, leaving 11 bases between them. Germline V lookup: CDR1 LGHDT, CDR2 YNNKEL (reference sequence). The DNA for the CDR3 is TGTGCCAGCAGCCTAGCTGGGAAAAACACTGAAGCTTTCTTT. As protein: CASSLAGKNTEAFF.

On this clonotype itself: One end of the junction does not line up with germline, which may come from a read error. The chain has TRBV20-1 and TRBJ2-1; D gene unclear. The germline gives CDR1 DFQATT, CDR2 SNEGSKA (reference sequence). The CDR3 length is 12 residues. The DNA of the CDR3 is TGCAGTGCTGGAGACCCAAACAATGAGCAGTTCTTC. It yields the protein CSAGDPNNEQFF.

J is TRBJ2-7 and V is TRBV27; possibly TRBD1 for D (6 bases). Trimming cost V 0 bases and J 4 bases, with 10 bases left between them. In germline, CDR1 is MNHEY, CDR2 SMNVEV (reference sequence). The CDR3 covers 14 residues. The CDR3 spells CASSLSTGSYEQYV. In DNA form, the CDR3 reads TGTGCCAGCAGTTTATCAACAGGGAGTTACGAGCAGTACGTC.

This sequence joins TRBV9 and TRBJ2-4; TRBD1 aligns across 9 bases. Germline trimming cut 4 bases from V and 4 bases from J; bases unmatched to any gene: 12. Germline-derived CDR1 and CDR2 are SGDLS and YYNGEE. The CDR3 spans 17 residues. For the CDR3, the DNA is TGTGCCAGCAGCCCCCCCTTGGGACAGGGAAGGAAAAACATTCAGTACTTC. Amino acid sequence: CASSPPLGQGRKNIQYF.

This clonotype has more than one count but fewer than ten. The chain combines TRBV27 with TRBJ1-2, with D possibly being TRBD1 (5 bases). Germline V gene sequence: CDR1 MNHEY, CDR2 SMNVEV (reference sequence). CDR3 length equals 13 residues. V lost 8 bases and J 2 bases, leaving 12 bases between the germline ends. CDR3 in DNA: TGTGCCAGCGCCCCGGGGGGGAACTATGGCTACACCTTC. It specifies CASAPGGNYGYTF.

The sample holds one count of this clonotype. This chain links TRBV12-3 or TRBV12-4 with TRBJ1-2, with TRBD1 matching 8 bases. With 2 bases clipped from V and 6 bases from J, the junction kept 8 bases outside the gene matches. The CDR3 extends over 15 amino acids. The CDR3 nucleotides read TGTGCCAGCAGTTTAACCGGACAGGGCCTGGATGGCTACACCTTC. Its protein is CASSLTGQGLDGYTF.

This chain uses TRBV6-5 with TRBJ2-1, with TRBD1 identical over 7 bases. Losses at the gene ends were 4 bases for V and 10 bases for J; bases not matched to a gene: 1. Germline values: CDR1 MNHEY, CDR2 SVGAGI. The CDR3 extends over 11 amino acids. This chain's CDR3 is CASSLTGEQFF. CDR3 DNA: TGTGCCAGCAGTTTGACAGGGGAGCAGTTCTTC.

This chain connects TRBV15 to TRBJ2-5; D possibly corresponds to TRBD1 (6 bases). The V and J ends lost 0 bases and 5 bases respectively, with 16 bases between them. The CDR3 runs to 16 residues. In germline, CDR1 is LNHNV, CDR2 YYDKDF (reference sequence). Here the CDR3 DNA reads TGTGCCACCAGCAGAGAACGGACAGTGTTAGGCGAGACCCAGTACTTC. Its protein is CATSRERTVLGETQYF.

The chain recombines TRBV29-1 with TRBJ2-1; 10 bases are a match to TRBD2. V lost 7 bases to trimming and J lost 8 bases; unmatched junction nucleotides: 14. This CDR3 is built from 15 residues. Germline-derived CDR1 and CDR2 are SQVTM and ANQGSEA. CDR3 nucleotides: TGCAGCGCCGTCATTTCTAGCGGGGGTCTTTATGAGCAGTTCTTC. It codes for CSAVISSGGLYEQFF.

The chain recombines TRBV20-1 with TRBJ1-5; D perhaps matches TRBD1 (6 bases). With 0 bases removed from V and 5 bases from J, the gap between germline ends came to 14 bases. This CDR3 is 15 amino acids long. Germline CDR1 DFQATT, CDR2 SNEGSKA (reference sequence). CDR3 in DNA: TGCAGTGCTAGAGATGGGGACATAACGGATCAGCCCCAGCATTTT. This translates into CSARDGDITDQPQHF.

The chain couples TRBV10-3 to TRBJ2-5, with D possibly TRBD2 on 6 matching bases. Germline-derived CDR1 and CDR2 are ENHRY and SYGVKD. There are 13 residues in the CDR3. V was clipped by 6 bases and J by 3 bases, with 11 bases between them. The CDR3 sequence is CAIRPPGEETQYF. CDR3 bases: TGTGCCATCAGACCTCCGGGGGAAGAGACCCAGTACTTC.

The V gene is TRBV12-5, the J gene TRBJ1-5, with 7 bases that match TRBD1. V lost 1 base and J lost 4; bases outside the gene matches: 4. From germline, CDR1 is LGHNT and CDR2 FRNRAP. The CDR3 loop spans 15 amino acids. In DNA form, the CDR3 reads TGTGCTAGTGGTTTGGGCCGGGACAGTAATCAGCCCCAGCATTTT. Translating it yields CASGLGRDSNQPQHF.

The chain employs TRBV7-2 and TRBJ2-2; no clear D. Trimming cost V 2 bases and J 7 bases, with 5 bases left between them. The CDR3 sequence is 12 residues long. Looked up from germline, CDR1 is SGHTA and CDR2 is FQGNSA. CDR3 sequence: CASSLLIGELFF. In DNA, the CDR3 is TGTGCCAGCAGCTTACTAATCGGGGAGCTGTTTTTT.

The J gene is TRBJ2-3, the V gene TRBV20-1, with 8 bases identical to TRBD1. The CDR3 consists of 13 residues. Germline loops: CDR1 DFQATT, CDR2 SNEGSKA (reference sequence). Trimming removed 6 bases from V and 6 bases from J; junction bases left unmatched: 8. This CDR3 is CSARDRPRDTQYF. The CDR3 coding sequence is TGCAGTGCCAGGGACAGGCCGCGGGATACGCAGTATTTT.

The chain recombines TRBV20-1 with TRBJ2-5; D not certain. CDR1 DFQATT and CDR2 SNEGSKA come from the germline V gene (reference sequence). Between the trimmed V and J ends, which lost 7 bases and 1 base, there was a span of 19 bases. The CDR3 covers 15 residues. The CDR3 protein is CSGFRFGELQETQYF. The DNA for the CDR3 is TGCAGTGGTTTCCGGTTTGGAGAACTCCAAGAGACCCAGTACTTC.

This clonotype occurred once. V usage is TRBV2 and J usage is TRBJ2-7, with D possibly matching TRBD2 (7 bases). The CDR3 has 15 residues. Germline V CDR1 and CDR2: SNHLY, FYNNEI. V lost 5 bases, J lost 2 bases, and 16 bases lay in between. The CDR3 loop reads CASSTDRGAPYEQYF. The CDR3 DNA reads TGTGCCAGCAGTACCGACCGGGGGGCCCCCTACGAGCAGTACTTC.

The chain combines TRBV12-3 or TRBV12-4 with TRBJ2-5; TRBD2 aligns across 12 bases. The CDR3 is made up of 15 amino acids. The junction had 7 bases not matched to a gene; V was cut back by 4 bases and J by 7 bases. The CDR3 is CASSSTSGGYRTQYF. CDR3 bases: TGTGCCAGCAGTTCGACTAGCGGGGGCTACCGGACCCAGTACTTC.

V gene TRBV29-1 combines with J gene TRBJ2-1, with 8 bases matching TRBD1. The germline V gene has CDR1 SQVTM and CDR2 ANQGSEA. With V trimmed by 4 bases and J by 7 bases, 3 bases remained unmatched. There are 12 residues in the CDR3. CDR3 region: CSVAQGANEQFF. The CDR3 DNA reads TGCAGCGTTGCGCAGGGGGCTAATGAGCAGTTCTTC.

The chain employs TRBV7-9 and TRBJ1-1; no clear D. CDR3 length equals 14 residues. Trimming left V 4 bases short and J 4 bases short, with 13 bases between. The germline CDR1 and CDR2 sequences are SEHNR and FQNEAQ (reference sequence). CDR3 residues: CASSSPRFGTEAFF. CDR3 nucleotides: TGTGCCAGCAGCTCCCCTCGGTTTGGCACTGAAGCTTTCTTT.

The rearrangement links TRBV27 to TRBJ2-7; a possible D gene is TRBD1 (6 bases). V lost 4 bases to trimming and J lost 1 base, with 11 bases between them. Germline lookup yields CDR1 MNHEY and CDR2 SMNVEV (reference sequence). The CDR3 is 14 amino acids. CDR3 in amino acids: CASSSKQGSYEQYF. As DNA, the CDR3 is TGTGCCAGCAGTTCGAAACAGGGATCCTACGAGCAGTACTTC.